This entry lists 14 T cell receptor beta chains sequenced from one sample in a study of blood T cell repertoires in COVID-19. The protocol was immunoSEQ multiplex PCR, while the TCRdb copy is restricted to in-frame clones and leaves out a portion. The sample consists of about 160,000 clones, over 90% of them appearing once. Sequencing used peripheral blood. Receptors were obtained from a woman in her sixties or seventies with COVID-19, enrolled during active disease.

The chain combines TRBV6-5 with TRBJ2-7; 7 bases are a match to TRBD1. CDR3 length equals 13 residues. In germline, CDR1 is MNHEY, CDR2 SVGAGI. V lost 4 bases, J lost 6 bases, and 6 bases stayed unmatched. Here the CDR3 reads CASSFNRGGEQYF. The CDR3 bases are TGTGCCAGCAGTTTTAACAGGGGCGGCGAGCAGTACTTC.

V is TRBV5-1 and J is TRBJ1-1, with a possible D match to TRBD1 (6 bases). CDR1 is SGHRS, CDR2 YFSETQ, per germline. The V end was cut by 4 bases, the J end by 3 bases, with 25 bases between. The CDR3 loop spans 18 amino acids. The CDR3 loop reads CASSHGVSNREKDTEAFF. CDR3 nucleotide sequence: TGCGCCAGCAGCCATGGGGTTAGCAACAGGGAAAAGGACACTGAAGCTTTCTTT.

The rearrangement uses TRBV18 and TRBJ1-5; D might be TRBD1 (6 bases). The length of the CDR3 is 15 residues. Trimming took 3 bases from V and 0 from J, leaving 9 bases between them. Germline V gene sequence: CDR1 KGHSH, CDR2 LQKENI. The CDR3 DNA follows: TGTGCCAGCTCACCTTGGACAGATAGCAATCAGCCCCAGCATTTT. Translating it yields CASSPWTDSNQPQHF.

The chain carries TRBV9 and TRBJ2-1, with 10 positions matching TRBD1. Trimming removed 0 bases from V and 10 bases from J; junction bases left unmatched: 7. CDR1 SGDLS and CDR2 YYNGEE come from the germline V gene. The CDR3 contains 15 residues. In DNA, the CDR3 is TGTGCCAGCAGCGTAGAAGGACAGGGGGTTCAGGAGCAGTTCTTC. Translating gives CASSVEGQGVQEQFF.

The genes are TRBV4-2 and TRBJ1-6, with a tentative D call TRBD1 (6 bases). Per the germline V gene, CDR1 is LGHNA and CDR2 is YNFKEQ. There are 14 residues in the CDR3. V lost 0 bases to trimming and J lost 9 bases, with 9 bases between them. CDR3 DNA sequence: TGTGCCAGCAGCCAAGACAGAGGGGGTTCACCCCTCCACTTT. Translation: CASSQDRGGSPLHF.

The chain recombines TRBV19 with TRBJ1-5; maybe TRBD1 (6 bases). Germline V gives CDR1 LNHDA, CDR2 SQIVND (reference sequence). The V end lost 5 bases, the J end lost 2 bases, and 16 bases lay between the germline ends. The CDR3 totals 16 residues. The CDR3, as DNA: TGTGCCAGTAGTCCGGGTGGGGGCTTGGGCAATCAGCCCCAGCATTTT. Translation: CASSPGGGLGNQPQHF.

The genes are TRBV6-4 and TRBJ1-1; D unclear. CDR1 and CDR2 from the germline V gene are MRHNA and SNTAGT. The CDR3 has 13 amino acids. Trimming cost V 5 bases and J 1 base, with 8 bases left between them. The CDR3 sequence is CASSYGPNTEAFF. CDR3 bases: TGTGCCAGCAGTTATGGCCCGAACACTGAAGCTTTCTTT.

The CDR3, as DNA: TGTGCCAGCAGTGCCCCTAATTACAATGAGCAGTTCTTC. It specifies CASSAPNYNEQFF. J is TRBJ2-1 and V is TRBV2; no clear D gene. Germline V gene lookup returns CDR1 SNHLY and CDR2 FYNNEI. CDR3 length equals 13 residues. V was clipped by 4 bases and J by 4 bases, with 8 bases between them.

This clone was recorded once. This sequence joins TRBV12-3 or TRBV12-4 and TRBJ1-2; D not certain. The CDR3 totals 12 residues. V shed 7 bases and J shed 4 bases, with 10 bases lying between them. CDR3 bases: TGTGCCAGCACGGATGAGGGCTATGGCTACACCTTC. Translating gives CASTDEGYGYTF.

The chain is built from TRBV19 and TRBJ1-2; TRBD1 aligns across 12 bases. CDR3 size: 13 residues. The junction had 4 bases not matched to a gene; V was cut back by 8 bases and J by 6 bases. Germline CDR1 and CDR2: LNHDA and SQIVND (reference sequence). CDR3 loop: CASAGTGGHGYTF. As DNA, the CDR3 is TGTGCCAGTGCCGGGACAGGGGGCCATGGCTACACCTTC.

The chain uses TRBV3-1 (or the pseudogene TRBV3-2) and TRBJ1-3; D remains unclear. Germline V gene sequence: CDR1 LGHDT, CDR2 YNNKEL (reference sequence). V lost 4 bases and J 2 bases, leaving 15 bases between the germline ends. The CDR3 covers 16 residues. CDR3 nucleotides: TGTGCCAGCAGCCCTGGCGTGAGGGAACCTGGAAACACCATATATTTT. Translated, it gives CASSPGVREPGNTIYF.

V gene TRBV18 combines with J gene TRBJ2-7; D not certain. CDR1 KGHSH and CDR2 LQKENI come from the germline V gene. The CDR3 runs to 13 residues. Trimming pared 3 bases from V and 0 bases from J, leaving 6 bases between. The CDR3 bases are TGTGCCAGCTCACCTTATAGCTCCTACGAGCAGTACTTC. Its protein is CASSPYSSYEQYF.

The chain combines TRBV5-5 with TRBJ1-1, with D hard to call. V lost 0 bases to trimming and J lost 1 base, with 10 bases between them. In germline, CDR1 is SGHKS, CDR2 YYEKEE (reference sequence). The CDR3 contains 15 residues. The CDR3 sequence: CASSLVRSANTEAFF. CDR3 DNA: TGTGCCAGCAGCTTGGTGAGGTCAGCGAACACTGAAGCTTTCTTT.

The V and J genes are TRBV19 and TRBJ1-2; 7 nucleotides align to TRBD1. Germline CDR1 and CDR2: LNHDA and SQIVND (reference sequence). V dropped 3 bases and J dropped 6; count of bases not matched to a gene: 16. This CDR3 is 17 amino acids long. The DNA of the CDR3 is TGTGCCAGTAGTATGACAGGGACTAGGTCACGATACAATGGCTACACCTTC. It is translated as CASSMTGTRSRYNGYTF.